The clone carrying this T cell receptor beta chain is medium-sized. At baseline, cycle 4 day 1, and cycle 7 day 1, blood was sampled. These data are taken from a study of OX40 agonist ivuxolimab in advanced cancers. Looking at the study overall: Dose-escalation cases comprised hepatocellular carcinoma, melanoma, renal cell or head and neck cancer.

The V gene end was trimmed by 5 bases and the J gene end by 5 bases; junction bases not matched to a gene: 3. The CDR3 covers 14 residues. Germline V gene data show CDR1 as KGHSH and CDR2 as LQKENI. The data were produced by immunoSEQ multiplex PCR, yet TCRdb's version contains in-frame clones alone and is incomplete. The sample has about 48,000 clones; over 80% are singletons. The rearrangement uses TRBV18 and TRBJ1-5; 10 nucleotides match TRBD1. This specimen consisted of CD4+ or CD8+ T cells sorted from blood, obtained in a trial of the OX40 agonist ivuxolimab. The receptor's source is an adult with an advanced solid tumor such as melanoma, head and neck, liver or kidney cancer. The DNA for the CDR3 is TGTGCCAGCTCAACGACAGGGGGCCATCAGCCCCAGCATTTT. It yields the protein CASSTTGGHQPQHF.